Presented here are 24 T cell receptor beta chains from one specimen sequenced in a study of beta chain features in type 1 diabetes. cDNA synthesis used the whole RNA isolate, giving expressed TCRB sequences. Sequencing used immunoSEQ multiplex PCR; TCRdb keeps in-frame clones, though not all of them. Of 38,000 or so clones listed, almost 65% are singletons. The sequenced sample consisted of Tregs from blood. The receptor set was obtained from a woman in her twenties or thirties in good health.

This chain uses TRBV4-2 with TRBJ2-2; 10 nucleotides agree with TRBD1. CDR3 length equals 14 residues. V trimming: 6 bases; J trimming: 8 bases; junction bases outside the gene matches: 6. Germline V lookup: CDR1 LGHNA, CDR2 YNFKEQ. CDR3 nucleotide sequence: TGTGCCAGCAGGCAGACAGGGGGCCCGGGGGAGCTGTTTTTT. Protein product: CASRQTGGPGELFF.

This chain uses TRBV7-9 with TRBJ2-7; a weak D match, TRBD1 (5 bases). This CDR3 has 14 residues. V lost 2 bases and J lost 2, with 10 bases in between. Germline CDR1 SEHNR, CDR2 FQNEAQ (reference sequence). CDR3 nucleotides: TGTGCCAGCAGCTTATACAGGAGCCCCTACGAGCAGTACTTC. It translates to CASSLYRSPYEQYF. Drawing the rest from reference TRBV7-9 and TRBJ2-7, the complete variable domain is DTGVSQNPRHKITKRGQNVTFRCDPISEHNRLYWYRQTLGQGPEFLTYFQNEAQLEKSRLLSDRFSAERPKGSFSTLEIQRTEQGDSAMYLCASSLYRSPYEQYFGPGTRLTVT.

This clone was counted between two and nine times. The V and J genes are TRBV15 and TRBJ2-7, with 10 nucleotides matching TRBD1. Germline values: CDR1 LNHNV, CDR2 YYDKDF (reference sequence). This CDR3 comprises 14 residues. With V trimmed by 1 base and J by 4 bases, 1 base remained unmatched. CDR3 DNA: TGTGCCACCAGCAGAGGACAGGGGGCATACGAGCAGTACTTC. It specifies CATSRGQGAYEQYF.

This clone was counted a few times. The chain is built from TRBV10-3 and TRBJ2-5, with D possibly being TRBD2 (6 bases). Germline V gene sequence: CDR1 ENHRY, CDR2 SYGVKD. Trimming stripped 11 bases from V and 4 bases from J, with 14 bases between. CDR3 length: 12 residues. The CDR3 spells CAVGTSGETQYF. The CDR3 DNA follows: TGTGCCGTCGGGACTTCCGGAGAGACCCAGTACTTC.

CDR3 sequence reads: CASSWLPDFSYEQYF. CDR3 nucleotide sequence: TGTGCCAGCAGCTGGCTTCCGGACTTCTCCTACGAGCAGTACTTC. This chain connects TRBV7-2 to TRBJ2-7; D might be TRBD2 (5 bases). In germline, CDR1 is SGHTA, CDR2 FQGNSA. Trimming pared 4 bases from V and 0 bases from J, leaving 13 bases between. The CDR3 loop spans 15 amino acids.

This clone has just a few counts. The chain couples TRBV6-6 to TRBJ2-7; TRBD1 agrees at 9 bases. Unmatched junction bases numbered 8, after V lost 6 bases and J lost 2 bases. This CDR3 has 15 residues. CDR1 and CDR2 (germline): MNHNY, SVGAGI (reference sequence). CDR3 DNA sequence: TGTGCCAGCAGGGGCACCGGGACAGGGCCCTACGAGCAGTACTTC. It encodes CASRGTGTGPYEQYF.

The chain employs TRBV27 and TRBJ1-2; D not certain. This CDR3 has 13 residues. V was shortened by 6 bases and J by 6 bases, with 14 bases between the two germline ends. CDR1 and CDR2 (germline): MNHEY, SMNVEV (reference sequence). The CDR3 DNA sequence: TGTGCCAGCAGCCCCATCGGTCTCCATGGCTACACCTTC. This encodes CASSPIGLHGYTF.

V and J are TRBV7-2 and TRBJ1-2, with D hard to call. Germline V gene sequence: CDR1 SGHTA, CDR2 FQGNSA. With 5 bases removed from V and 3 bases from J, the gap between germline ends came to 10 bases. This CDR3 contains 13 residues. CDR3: CASSPTGDYGYTF. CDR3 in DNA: TGTGCCAGCAGCCCGACGGGAGACTATGGCTACACCTTC.

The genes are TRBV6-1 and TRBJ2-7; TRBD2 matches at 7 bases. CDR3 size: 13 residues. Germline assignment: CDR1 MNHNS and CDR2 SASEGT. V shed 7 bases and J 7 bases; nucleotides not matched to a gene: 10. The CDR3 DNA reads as TGTGCCAGCAATTGGCGGGAGCTTCGTGAGCAGTACTTC. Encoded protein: CASNWRELREQYF.

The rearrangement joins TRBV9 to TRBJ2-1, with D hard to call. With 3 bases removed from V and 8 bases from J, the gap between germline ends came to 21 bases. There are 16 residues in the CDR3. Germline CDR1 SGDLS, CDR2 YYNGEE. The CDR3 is CASSAHITPAEDEQFF. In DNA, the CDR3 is TGTGCCAGCAGCGCCCACATCACCCCCGCTGAGGATGAGCAGTTCTTC.

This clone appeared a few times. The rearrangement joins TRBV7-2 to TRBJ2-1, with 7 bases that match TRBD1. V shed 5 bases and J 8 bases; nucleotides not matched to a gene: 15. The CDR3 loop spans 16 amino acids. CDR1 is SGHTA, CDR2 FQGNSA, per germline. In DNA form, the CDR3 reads TGTGCCAGCAGCCGGGGTCCTGGACAGGCGCCCGATGAGCAGTTCTTC. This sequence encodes CASSRGPGQAPDEQFF.

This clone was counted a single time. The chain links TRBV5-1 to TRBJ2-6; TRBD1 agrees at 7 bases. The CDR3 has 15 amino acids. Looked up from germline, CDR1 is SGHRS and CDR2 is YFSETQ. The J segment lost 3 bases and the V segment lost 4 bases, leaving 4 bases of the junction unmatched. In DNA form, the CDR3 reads TGCGCCAGCAGCGTGACAGGGAGTGGGGCCAACGTCCTGACTTTC. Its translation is CASSVTGSGANVLTF. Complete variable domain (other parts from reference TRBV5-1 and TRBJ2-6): KAGVTQTPRYLIKTRGQQVTLSCSPISGHRSVSWYQQTPGQGLQFLFEYFSETQRNKGNFPGRFSGRQFSNSRSEMNVSTLELGDSALYLCASSVTGSGANVLTFGAGSRLTVL.

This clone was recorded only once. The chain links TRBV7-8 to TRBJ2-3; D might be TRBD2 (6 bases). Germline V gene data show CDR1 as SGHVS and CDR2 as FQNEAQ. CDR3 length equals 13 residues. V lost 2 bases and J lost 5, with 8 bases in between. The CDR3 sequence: CASSLIGGDTQYF. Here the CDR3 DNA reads TGTGCCAGCAGCTTAATCGGGGGAGATACGCAGTATTTT.

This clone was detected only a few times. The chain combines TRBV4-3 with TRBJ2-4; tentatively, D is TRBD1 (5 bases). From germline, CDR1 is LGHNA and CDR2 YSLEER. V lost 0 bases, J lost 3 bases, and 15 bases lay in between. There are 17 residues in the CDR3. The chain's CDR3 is CASSQDWRRQFKNIQYF. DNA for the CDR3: TGCGCCAGCAGCCAAGATTGGCGGCGACAGTTCAAAAACATTCAGTACTTC.

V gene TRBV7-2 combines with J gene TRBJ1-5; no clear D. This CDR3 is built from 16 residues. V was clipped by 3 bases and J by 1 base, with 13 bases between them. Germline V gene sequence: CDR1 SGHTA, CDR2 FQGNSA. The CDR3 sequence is CASSFQRVASNQPQHF. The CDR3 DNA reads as TGTGCCAGCAGCTTTCAACGGGTAGCGAGCAATCAGCCCCAGCATTTT.

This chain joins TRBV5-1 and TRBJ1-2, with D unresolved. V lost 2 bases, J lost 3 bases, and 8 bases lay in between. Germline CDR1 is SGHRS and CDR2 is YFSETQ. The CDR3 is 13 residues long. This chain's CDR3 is CASSFRQDYGYTF. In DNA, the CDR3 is TGCGCCAGCAGCTTTAGGCAGGACTATGGCTACACCTTC.

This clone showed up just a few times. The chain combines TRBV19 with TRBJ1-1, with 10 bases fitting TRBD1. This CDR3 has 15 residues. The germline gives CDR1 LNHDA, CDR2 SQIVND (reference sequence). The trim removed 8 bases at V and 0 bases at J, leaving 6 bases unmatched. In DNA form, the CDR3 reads TGTGCCAGTTCAGACAGGGGGCGGTTGAACACTGAAGCTTTCTTT. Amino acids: CASSDRGRLNTEAFF.

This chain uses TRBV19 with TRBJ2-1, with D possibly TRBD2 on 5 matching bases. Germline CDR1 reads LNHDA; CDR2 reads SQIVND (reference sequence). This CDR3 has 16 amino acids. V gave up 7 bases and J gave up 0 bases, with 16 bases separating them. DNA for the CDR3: TGTGCCAGTACCCCCCAAATAGCGAGCTCCTACAATGAGCAGTTCTTC. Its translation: CASTPQIASSYNEQFF. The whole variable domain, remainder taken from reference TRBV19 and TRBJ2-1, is DGGITQSPKYLFRKEGQNVTLSCEQNLNHDAMYWYRQDPGQGLRLIYYSQIVNDFQKGDIAEGYSVSREKKESFPLTVTSAQKNPTAFYLCASTPQIASSYNEQFFGPGTRLTVL.

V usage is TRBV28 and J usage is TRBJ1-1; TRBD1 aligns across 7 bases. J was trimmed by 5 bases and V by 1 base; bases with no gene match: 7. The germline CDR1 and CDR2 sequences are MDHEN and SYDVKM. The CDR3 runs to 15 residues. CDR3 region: CASSLSQGRRTEAFF. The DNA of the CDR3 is TGTGCCAGCAGTTTATCACAGGGGAGGCGGACTGAAGCTTTCTTT.

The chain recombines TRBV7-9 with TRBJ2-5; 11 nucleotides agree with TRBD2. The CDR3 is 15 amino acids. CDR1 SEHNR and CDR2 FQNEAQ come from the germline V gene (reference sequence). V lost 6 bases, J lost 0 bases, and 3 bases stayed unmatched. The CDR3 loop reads CASRWGLADQETQYF. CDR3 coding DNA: TGTGCCAGCAGATGGGGACTAGCGGACCAAGAGACCCAGTACTTC.

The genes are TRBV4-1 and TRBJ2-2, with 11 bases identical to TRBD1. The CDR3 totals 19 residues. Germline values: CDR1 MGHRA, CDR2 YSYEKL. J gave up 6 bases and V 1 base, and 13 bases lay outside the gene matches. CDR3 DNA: TGCGCCAGCAGCCAAGTAAACTTATGGGGACAGGGGGTCCCCGGGGAGCTGTTTTTT. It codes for CASSQVNLWGQGVPGELFF.

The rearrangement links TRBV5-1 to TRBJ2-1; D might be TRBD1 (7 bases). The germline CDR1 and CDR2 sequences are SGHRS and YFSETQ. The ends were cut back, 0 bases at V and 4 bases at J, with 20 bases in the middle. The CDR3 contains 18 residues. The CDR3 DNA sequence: TGCGCCAGCAGCTTGGAAGTAGCTGGCAGGGGGGTTTACAATGAGCAGTTCTTC. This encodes CASSLEVAGRGVYNEQFF.

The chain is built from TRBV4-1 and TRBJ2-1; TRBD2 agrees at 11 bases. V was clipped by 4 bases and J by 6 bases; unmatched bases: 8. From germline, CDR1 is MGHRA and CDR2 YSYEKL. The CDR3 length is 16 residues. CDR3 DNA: TGCGCCAGCAGCCCACCCGGGACTAGCGGACCCAATGAGCAGTTCTTC. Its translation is CASSPPGTSGPNEQFF.

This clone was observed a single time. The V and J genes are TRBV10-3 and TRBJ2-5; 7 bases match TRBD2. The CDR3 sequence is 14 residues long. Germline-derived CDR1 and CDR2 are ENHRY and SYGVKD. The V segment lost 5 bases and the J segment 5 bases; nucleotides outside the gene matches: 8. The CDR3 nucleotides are TGTGCCATCAGTAAAGGGGAGGGTGTGGAGACCCAGTACTTC. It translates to CAISKGEGVETQYF.